The rows below give T cell receptor beta chains drawn from one sample of a study of blood T cell repertoires in COVID-19. Measured with immunoSEQ multiplex PCR; TCRdb has only the in-frame clones, and not every one. The table includes about 91,000 clones, roughly four fifths detected once. Sequenced input: peripheral blood. These receptors came from a man aged 50 or older with active or convalescent COVID-19. The CDR3 runs from the conserved cysteine through the conserved F or W. Fields, in order: V gene, J gene, clone size, D gene, CDR3 DNA, CDR3 protein. D genes are given only for firm matches. For some rows the clone size is stated as once, few or many, or as a class when expanded; others skip it.

v_call: TRBV19; j_call: TRBJ2-7; clone_size: NA; d_call: TRBD1; cdr3_nt: TGTGCCAGTTCCTACGGACAGGGCCTCCCCTACGAGCAGTACTTC; cdr3_aa: CASSYGQGLPYEQYF
v_call: TRBV28; j_call: TRBJ2-7; clone_size: NA; d_call: TRBD1; cdr3_nt: TGTGCCAGCAGTTTGGTATCCGGACAGGGGCGCGACGAGCAGTACTTC; cdr3_aa: CASSLVSGQGRDEQYF
v_call: TRBV9; j_call: TRBJ2-1; clone_size: NA; d_call: NA; cdr3_nt: TGTGCCAGCAGCGTAGCGGGATTTGAGCAGTTCTTC; cdr3_aa: CASSVAGFEQFF
v_call: TRBV4-2; j_call: TRBJ1-4; clone_size: NA; d_call: TRBD1; cdr3_nt: TGTGCCAGCAGCCCTCGGACAGGATCGAATGAAAAACTGTTTTTT; cdr3_aa: CASSPRTGSNEKLFF
v_call: TRBV3-1/TRBV3-2; j_call: TRBJ2-3; clone_size: NA; d_call: NA; cdr3_nt: TGTGCCAGCAGCCTCCTGAGGGGGGGGGATACGCAGTATTTT; cdr3_aa: CASSLLRGGDTQYF
v_call: TRBV27; j_call: TRBJ2-1; clone_size: NA; d_call: TRBD1; cdr3_nt: TGTGCCAGCAGTCCCCGGGACAGCTCCTACAATGAGCAGTTCTTC; cdr3_aa: CASSPRDSSYNEQFF
v_call: TRBV28; j_call: TRBJ2-3; clone_size: few; d_call: TRBD1; cdr3_nt: TGTGCCAGCACTACAGAGGGGACAGGGGGCACAGATACGCAGTATTTT; cdr3_aa: CASTTEGTGGTDTQYF
v_call: TRBV27; j_call: TRBJ1-2; clone_size: NA; d_call: TRBD1; cdr3_nt: TGTGCCAGCAGGGGACAGTCCTATGGCTACACCTTC; cdr3_aa: CASRGQSYGYTF
v_call: TRBV24-1; j_call: TRBJ2-3; clone_size: NA; d_call: NA; cdr3_nt: TGTGCCACCAGTGACTGGGACTCCACAGATACGCAGTATTTT; cdr3_aa: CATSDWDSTDTQYF
v_call: TRBV18; j_call: TRBJ1-2; clone_size: once; d_call: NA; cdr3_nt: TGTGCCAGCTCACGAGACACGGGGATGGATGGCTACACCTTC; cdr3_aa: CASSRDTGMDGYTF
v_call: TRBV2; j_call: TRBJ1-3; clone_size: NA; d_call: TRBD1; cdr3_nt: TGTGCCAGCAGCGCACAGGGGAGCTCTGGAAACACCATATATTTT; cdr3_aa: CASSAQGSSGNTIYF
v_call: TRBV2; j_call: TRBJ2-1; clone_size: once; d_call: NA; cdr3_nt: TGTGCCAGCAGTGAAGGGGCAGGGGCGGGGGATGAGCAGTTCTTC; cdr3_aa: CASSEGAGAGDEQFF
v_call: TRBV29-1; j_call: TRBJ2-5; clone_size: NA; d_call: NA; cdr3_nt: TGCAGCGTTGAAGATCAGGGTATCCAAGAGACCCAGTACTTC; cdr3_aa: CSVEDQGIQETQYF
v_call: TRBV28; j_call: TRBJ2-3; clone_size: NA; d_call: TRBD1; cdr3_nt: TGTGCCAGCATTTCGCCGGGACAGGGCCAAGTTACGCAGTATTTT; cdr3_aa: CASISPGQGQVTQYF
v_call: TRBV2; j_call: TRBJ1-6; clone_size: NA; d_call: NA; cdr3_nt: TGTGCCAGCAGTGACGAGGGAGTTGGAAATAATTCACCCCTCCACTTT; cdr3_aa: CASSDEGVGNNSPLHF
v_call: TRBV28; j_call: TRBJ2-3; clone_size: NA; d_call: NA; cdr3_nt: TGTGCCAGCAGTTTACCCGTTGGCATTAGCACAGATACGCAGTATTTT; cdr3_aa: CASSLPVGISTDTQYF
v_call: TRBV7-2; j_call: TRBJ2-7; clone_size: NA; d_call: TRBD2; cdr3_nt: TGTGCCAGCAGCACGACTAGCGGAGCCTCCTACGAGCAGTACTTC; cdr3_aa: CASSTTSGASYEQYF
v_call: TRBV4-3; j_call: TRBJ2-7; clone_size: NA; d_call: NA; cdr3_nt: TGCGCCAGCAGCCAAGATCTAGAAAACGAGCAGTACTTC; cdr3_aa: CASSQDLENEQYF
v_call: TRBV19; j_call: TRBJ2-5; clone_size: NA; d_call: TRBD1; cdr3_nt: TGTGCCAGTAGTGCCCTAACTGGACAGGGAAAAGAGACCCAGTACTTC; cdr3_aa: CASSALTGQGKETQYF
v_call: TRBV3-1/TRBV3-2; j_call: TRBJ1-1; clone_size: NA; d_call: NA; cdr3_nt: TGTGCCAGCAGCCAAGGGGCAGAGAACACTGAAGCTTTCTTT; cdr3_aa: CASSQGAENTEAFF
v_call: TRBV28; j_call: TRBJ2-5; clone_size: NA; d_call: NA; cdr3_nt: TGTGCCAGCACCGACCTGGACAGCCAAGAGACCCAGTACTTC; cdr3_aa: CASTDLDSQETQYF
v_call: TRBV21-1; j_call: TRBJ1-1; clone_size: NA; d_call: NA; cdr3_nt: TGTGCCAGCAGCTCTCAAGGGGATAACACTGAAGCTTTCTTT; cdr3_aa: CASSSQGDNTEAFF
v_call: TRBV3-1/TRBV3-2; j_call: TRBJ1-6; clone_size: NA; d_call: TRBD1; cdr3_nt: TGTGCCAGCAGCCACGGGACAGATAATTCACCCCTCCACTTT; cdr3_aa: CASSHGTDNSPLHF
v_call: TRBV19; j_call: TRBJ2-1; clone_size: NA; d_call: TRBD2; cdr3_nt: TGTGCCAGTAAGCGGGGGGACAACAATGAGCAGTTCTTC; cdr3_aa: CASKRGDNNEQFF
v_call: TRBV4-3; j_call: TRBJ1-2; clone_size: NA; d_call: TRBD1; cdr3_nt: TGCGCCAGCAGCCCTGCAGGACAGGGCGTAGATGGCTACACCTTC; cdr3_aa: CASSPAGQGVDGYTF
v_call: TRBV28; j_call: TRBJ1-4; clone_size: once; d_call: NA; cdr3_nt: TGTGCCAGCAGTGCTGCGGGGGGGACGGGAACTAATGAAAAACTGTTTTTT; cdr3_aa: CASSAAGGTGTNEKLFF
v_call: TRBV5-8; j_call: TRBJ2-3; clone_size: NA; d_call: NA; cdr3_nt: TGTGCCAGCGCGTCGAGGGAGCGTCGCACAGATACGCAGTATTTT; cdr3_aa: CASASRERRTDTQYF
v_call: TRBV11-3; j_call: TRBJ1-1; clone_size: NA; d_call: NA; cdr3_nt: TGTGCCAGCAGCTTAGGTCTAGGGGCGAACACTGAAGCTTTCTTT; cdr3_aa: CASSLGLGANTEAFF
v_call: TRBV23-1; j_call: TRBJ1-6; clone_size: few; d_call: NA; cdr3_nt: TGCGCCAAACAGGTGAAAAAATCACCCCTCCACTTT; cdr3_aa: CAKQVKKSPLHF
v_call: TRBV28; j_call: TRBJ1-1; clone_size: NA; d_call: TRBD1; cdr3_nt: TGTGCCAGCAGTCTTCCAGACAGGGGAGGCACTGAAGCTTTCTTT; cdr3_aa: CASSLPDRGGTEAFF
v_call: TRBV28; j_call: TRBJ2-3; clone_size: NA; d_call: NA; cdr3_nt: TGTGCCAGCAGTCCCTCGCAGGGGCTTGAAGATACGCAGTATTTT; cdr3_aa: CASSPSQGLEDTQYF
v_call: TRBV28; j_call: TRBJ1-3; clone_size: NA; d_call: NA; cdr3_nt: TGTGCCAGCAGTCTCATATGGGCAGAGGGAAACACCATATATTTT; cdr3_aa: CASSLIWAEGNTIYF
v_call: TRBV4-3; j_call: TRBJ1-5; clone_size: NA; d_call: NA; cdr3_nt: TGCGCCAGCAGCCAAGGGATAGGGGGAAGTCAGCCCCAGCATTTT; cdr3_aa: CASSQGIGGSQPQHF
v_call: TRBV10-3; j_call: TRBJ2-3; clone_size: NA; d_call: NA; cdr3_nt: TGTGCTTCCCTCCGGGAGCTCGGGGCAGATACGCAGTATTTT; cdr3_aa: CASLRELGADTQYF
v_call: TRBV7-2; j_call: TRBJ2-1; clone_size: NA; d_call: TRBD2; cdr3_nt: TGTGCCAGCAGTTCCACTAGCGGGGGGAACAATGAGCAGTTCTTC; cdr3_aa: CASSSTSGGNNEQFF
v_call: TRBV11-2; j_call: TRBJ1-1; clone_size: NA; d_call: NA; cdr3_nt: TGTGCCAGCAGCTTGGGACTTGGGAACACTGAAGCTTTCTTT; cdr3_aa: CASSLGLGNTEAFF
v_call: TRBV29-1; j_call: TRBJ2-3; clone_size: NA; d_call: NA; cdr3_nt: TGCAGCGTTGCTCAAGGGGTGGGCACAGATACGCAGTATTTT; cdr3_aa: CSVAQGVGTDTQYF
v_call: TRBV15; j_call: TRBJ1-4; clone_size: few; d_call: NA; cdr3_nt: TGTGCCACCAGCAGAGATGGGGGGACGAATGAAAAACTGTTTTTT; cdr3_aa: CATSRDGGTNEKLFF
v_call: TRBV6-5; j_call: TRBJ2-5; clone_size: NA; d_call: NA; cdr3_nt: TGTGCCAGCAGTCCCCTCCGGGGCCAAGAGACCCAGTACTTC; cdr3_aa: CASSPLRGQETQYF
v_call: TRBV6-5; j_call: TRBJ1-6; clone_size: NA; d_call: NA; cdr3_nt: TGTGCCAGCACCAAAACAGAAAATTCACCCCTCCACTTT; cdr3_aa: CASTKTENSPLHF
v_call: TRBV5-8; j_call: TRBJ1-2; clone_size: NA; d_call: NA; cdr3_nt: TGTGCCAGCAGCTTCGCGGGCGCGTTGACTGGCTACACCTTC; cdr3_aa: CASSFAGALTGYTF
v_call: TRBV18; j_call: TRBJ2-3; clone_size: once; d_call: TRBD2; cdr3_nt: TGTGCCAGCTCACCACTGACTAGCGGGGGGGAACACACAGATACGCAGTATTTT; cdr3_aa: CASSPLTSGGEHTDTQYF
v_call: TRBV7-9; j_call: TRBJ2-3; clone_size: NA; d_call: TRBD2; cdr3_nt: TGTGCCAGCAGCTTGGAGCGGGGCGAACGCACAGATACGCAGTATTTT; cdr3_aa: CASSLERGERTDTQYF
v_call: TRBV24-1; j_call: TRBJ1-5; clone_size: NA; d_call: TRBD1; cdr3_nt: TGTGCCACCAGTGATTCACAGGGGCACAATCAGCCCCAGCATTTT; cdr3_aa: CATSDSQGHNQPQHF
v_call: TRBV10-2; j_call: TRBJ2-2; clone_size: NA; d_call: TRBD2; cdr3_nt: TGCGCAGCAGTGGGGACTAGCGGGGCGTTCACCGGGGAGCTGTTTTTT; cdr3_aa: CAAVGTSGAFTGELFF
v_call: TRBV28; j_call: TRBJ1-3; clone_size: NA; d_call: TRBD1; cdr3_nt: TGTGCCAGCAGTTTAGGACAGGGGCGATTTACTGGAAACACCATATATTTT; cdr3_aa: CASSLGQGRFTGNTIYF
v_call: TRBV28; j_call: TRBJ2-3; clone_size: NA; d_call: TRBD2; cdr3_nt: TGTGCCAGCAGTCAACTAGCGGGGGGCACAGATACGCAGTATTTT; cdr3_aa: CASSQLAGGTDTQYF
v_call: TRBV28; j_call: TRBJ1-6; clone_size: NA; d_call: NA; cdr3_nt: TGTGCCAGCAGGTTTAAACAGAGTAATTCACCCCTCCACTTT; cdr3_aa: CASRFKQSNSPLHF